This T cell receptor (beta chain) appears in the sequencing data of a study of cytomegalovirus exposure and HLA in healthy donors. PCR was performed using 60 Vbeta and 13 Jbeta primers. The table came from immunoSEQ multiplex PCR; TCRdb's copy has only in-frame clones and leaves some out. The sample has 95,000 to 120,000 clones, 82% seen once; the top ten hold around 2.7%. Looked up from germline, CDR1 is MNHEY and CDR2 is SMNVEV (reference sequence). The CDR3 contains 15 residues. V dropped 6 bases and J dropped 4 bases, with 19 bases sitting between them. Likely unrecorded immune exposures existed in these nominally healthy donors.

The sequenced sample was PBMCs. This TCR came from a young woman in good health and CMV-seronegative. The rearrangement joins TRBV27 to TRBJ2-7, with D tentatively TRBD1 (6 bases). The CDR3 bases are TGTGCCAGCAGCTCACTACAGGGCGATCAATACGAGCAGTACGTC. Translation gives CASSSLQGDQYEQYV.